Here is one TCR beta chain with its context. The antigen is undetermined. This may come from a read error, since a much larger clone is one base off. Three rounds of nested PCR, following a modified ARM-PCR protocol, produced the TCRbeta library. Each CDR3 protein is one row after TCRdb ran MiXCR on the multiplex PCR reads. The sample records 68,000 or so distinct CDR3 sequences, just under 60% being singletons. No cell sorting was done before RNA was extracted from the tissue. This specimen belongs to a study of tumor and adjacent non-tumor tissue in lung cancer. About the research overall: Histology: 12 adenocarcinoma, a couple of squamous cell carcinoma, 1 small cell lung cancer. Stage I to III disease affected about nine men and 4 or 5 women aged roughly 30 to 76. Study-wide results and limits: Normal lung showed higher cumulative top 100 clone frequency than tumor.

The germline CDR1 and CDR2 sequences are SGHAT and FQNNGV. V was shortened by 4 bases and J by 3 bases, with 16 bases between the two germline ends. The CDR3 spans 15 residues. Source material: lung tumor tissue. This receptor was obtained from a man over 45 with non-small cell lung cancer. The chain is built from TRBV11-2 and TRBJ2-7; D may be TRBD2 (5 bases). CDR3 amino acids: CASSYRRGSHYEQYF. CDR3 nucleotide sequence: TGTGCCAGCAGCTACCGGCGCGGGTCCCACTACGAGCAGTACTTC.